A selection of T cell receptor beta chains follows, all from one sample in a study of blood T cell repertoires in COVID-19. TCRdb's copy holds only in-frame clones and misses some; the assay was immunoSEQ multiplex PCR. There are 200,000 to 300,000 clones in the sample; roughly 88% occur only once, and about 2.9% lies in the top ten. Sequenced: PBMCs or T cells enriched from blood (not recorded which). Source of these receptors: a middle-aged woman who had been exposed to COVID-19. Each CDR3 is given with its conserved first and last residue. The order of the fields is V gene, J gene, clone size, D gene, CDR3 protein, CDR3 DNA. The D gene is left open where the match is weak. The size field is filled for only some rows; it gives once, few, many or a size class.

TRBV7-8	TRBJ1-3	-	-	CASSLDRGNTIYF	TGTGCCAGCAGCTTAGACAGGGGAAACACCATATATTTT
TRBV4-1	TRBJ1-3	few	-	CASSHLLSSGNTIYF	TGCGCCAGCAGCCACTTACTGTCCTCTGGAAACACCATATATTTT
TRBV7-9	TRBJ2-3	-	TRBD2	CASSKGLAADTDTQYF	TGTGCCAGCAGCAAGGGACTAGCGGCAGACACAGATACGCAGTATTTT
TRBV7-9	TRBJ1-4	once	TRBD1	CASSAGGHSQF	TGTGCCAGCAGCGCAGGGGGCCATTCCCAGTTT
TRBV3-1/TRBV3-2	TRBJ1-2	-	-	CASSQNSNYGYTF	TGTGCCAGCAGCCAGAACAGTAACTATGGCTACACCTTC
TRBV19	TRBJ1-2	once	TRBD1	CASTPYPGQGENGYTF	TGTGCCAGTACCCCCTATCCGGGACAGGGGGAAAATGGCTACACCTTC
TRBV25-1	TRBJ1-6	-	-	CASSEYKSSYNSPLHF	TGTGCCAGCAGTGAATATAAGAGCTCCTATAATTCACCCCTCCACTTT
TRBV30	TRBJ1-5	once	-	CAWSVRQGTQPQHF	TGTGCCTGGAGTGTTCGTCAGGGGACCCAGCCCCAGCATTTT
TRBV7-9	TRBJ1-6	once	-	CASSLAGVGSPLHF	TGTGCCAGCAGCTTAGCAGGGGTGGGTTCACCCCTCCACTTT
TRBV9	TRBJ2-3	-	TRBD1	CASSPRQGGTDTQYF	TGTGCCAGCAGCCCCCGACAGGGGGGCACAGATACGCAGTATTTT
TRBV6-5	TRBJ1-2	-	-	CASNDNGYGYTF	TGTGCCAGCAACGACAATGGTTATGGCTACACCTTC
TRBV27	TRBJ2-1	-	-	CASSSRQNEQFF	TGTGCCAGCAGTTCTAGACAGAATGAGCAGTTCTTC
TRBV18	TRBJ2-3	-	TRBD2	CASSPIGGGASTDTQYF	TGTGCCAGCTCACCGATAGGCGGGGGGGCAAGCACAGATACGCAGTATTTT
TRBV4-3	TRBJ2-1	-	-	CASSQGEFLLNPYNEQFF	TGCGCCAGCAGCCAAGGGGAGTTTCTCCTGAACCCCTACAATGAGCAGTTCTTC
TRBV19	TRBJ2-4	-	-	CASGITLTGAKNIQYF	TGTGCCAGTGGCATTACACTAACAGGGGCCAAAAACATTCAGTACTTC
TRBV7-9	TRBJ1-2	few	TRBD1	CASSLVTGWGQANYGYTF	TGTGCCAGCAGCTTAGTTACGGGGTGGGGACAGGCTAACTATGGCTACACCTTC
TRBV24-1	TRBJ1-2	-	TRBD1	CATSGTGGPLYGYTF	TGTGCCACCTCAGGGACAGGGGGCCCCCTCTATGGCTACACCTTC